This T cell receptor beta chain came from a study of cytomegalovirus exposure and HLA in healthy donors. Concerning this clone: Its antigen remains unknown.

Study-level points and caveats: Rarity marked most TCR sequences, yet some public TCRs occurred in many donors. Specific recognition of CMV antigens was confirmed in vitro for a few chains (all CMV-associated).

Germline values: CDR1 SGHRS, CDR2 YFSETQ. Trimming at V came to 4 bases and at J to 0 bases, leaving 2 bases not matched to a gene. The CDR3 is made up of 16 amino acids. Produced via immunoSEQ multiplex PCR; TCRdb's table is partial and in-frame only. Here the sample spans roughly 330,000 clones, 87% being singletons. Material for sequencing was PBMCs. The clonotype was recovered from a woman in her thirties in good health and CMV-seropositive. The V and J genes are TRBV5-1 and TRBJ2-2; 11 bases are a match to TRBD2. The CDR3, as DNA: TGCGCCAGCAGCGTGACTAGCGGGACGAACACCGGGGAGCTGTTTTTT. Amino acid sequence: CASSVTSGTNTGELFF.